The 14 T cell receptor beta chains reported below all come from one sample, sequenced in a study of T cell repertoires in cytomegalovirus infection. Antigens for these TCRs are unknown. A single record per CDR3 protein comes from TCRdb applying MiXCR to the reads. The table lists around 100,000 distinct CDR3 sequences, 42% of them singletons. Sample: CD8+ T cells from cultured PBMCs, taken from culture after CMV antigen stimulation. These receptors were collected from a human donor in good health (CMV status not recorded). Some clones in this sample may be carry-over from other donors' samples.

The chain carries TRBV27 and TRBJ2-5; the match to TRBD2 covers 8 bases. Germline V CDR1 and CDR2: MNHEY, SMNVEV (reference sequence). This CDR3 has 19 amino acids. Trimming at V came to 1 base and at J to 3 bases, leaving 16 bases not matched to a gene. CDR3 in DNA: TGTGCCAGCAGTTTATTGCGATCCGTGGTAGCGGGGATCGAAGAGACCCAGTACTTC. It encodes CASSLLRSVVAGIEETQYF.

There are many counts of this clonotype. The J gene is TRBJ2-3, the V gene TRBV12-3 or TRBV12-4; 10 positions match TRBD2. V lost 6 bases and J lost 6; bases outside the gene matches: 9. The CDR3 is made up of 15 amino acids. Here the CDR3 reads CASRRSGGIPDTQYF. In DNA, the CDR3 is TGTGCCAGCAGACGTAGCGGGGGGATCCCGGATACGCAGTATTTT.

This clonotype was found a few times. The rearrangement joins TRBV7-6 to TRBJ2-1, with TRBD2 matching 8 bases. Germline V gives CDR1 SGHVS, CDR2 FNYEAQ. Trimming at V came to 0 bases and at J to 2 bases, leaving 9 bases not matched to a gene. The CDR3 contains 18 residues. The CDR3: CASSLALYSGETYNEQFF. CDR3 in DNA: TGTGCCAGCAGCTTAGCGCTGTATAGCGGGGAAACCTACAATGAGCAGTTCTTC.

This rearrangement joins TRBV6-5 to TRBJ2-1; 8 nucleotides line up with TRBD2. V shed 6 bases, J shed 4 bases, and the junction held 11 bases outside the gene matches. CDR3 length: 16 amino acids. Looked up from germline, CDR1 is MNHEY and CDR2 is SVGAGI. The CDR3 DNA follows: TGTGCCAGCAGCCCCCCCCCGGGACTAGAGTACAATGAGCAGTTCTTC. Translating gives CASSPPPGLEYNEQFF.

This chain connects TRBV12-3 or TRBV12-4 to TRBJ2-5, with D unclear. V shed 7 bases and J shed 4 bases, with 7 bases lying between them. This CDR3 has 11 residues. This CDR3 reads CASTRSETQYF. The CDR3 coding sequence is TGTGCCAGCACCCGGTCAGAGACCCAGTACTTC.

V is TRBV5-1 and J is TRBJ1-3; D may be TRBD1 (5 bases). Germline V gene lookup returns CDR1 SGHRS and CDR2 YFSETQ. Deletions cut 1 base from V and 6 bases from J, with 11 bases between. The CDR3 contains 14 residues. Here the CDR3 reads CASSLSGEKNTIYF. Here the CDR3 DNA reads TGCGCCAGCAGCTTGTCGGGGGAGAAAAACACCATATATTTT.

This chain connects TRBV19 to TRBJ1-2; D gene unclear. The germline V and J ends were trimmed by 3 bases and 2 bases, with 10 bases remaining between them. The CDR3 contains 14 residues. The V gene's germline CDR1 is LNHDA and CDR2 SQIVND (reference sequence). The CDR3 protein is CASSIIAENYGYTF. CDR3 bases: TGTGCCAGTAGTATTATTGCAGAGAACTATGGCTACACCTTC.

In this sample, this clonotype turned up once. The rearrangement joins TRBV6-1 to TRBJ2-7; TRBD1 aligns across 7 bases. Germline CDR1 and CDR2: MNHNS and SASEGT. This CDR3 has 16 residues. Trimming removed 5 bases from V and 0 bases from J; junction bases left unmatched: 10. The CDR3 protein is CASSSFDRASSYEQYF. The CDR3 region has the DNA TGTGCCAGCAGTTCGTTCGACAGGGCTTCCTCCTACGAGCAGTACTTC.

This clonotype occurred many times. V is TRBV18 and J is TRBJ2-1; no clear D. The CDR3 is 13 amino acids. The V gene lost 3 bases and the J gene lost 7 bases, with 10 bases spanning the gap. CDR1 and CDR2 (germline): KGHSH, LQKENI. CDR3 sequence reads: CASSPIGQNEQFF. The CDR3, as DNA: TGTGCCAGCTCACCCATTGGGCAAAATGAGCAGTTCTTC.

This clonotype showed up just once. The rearrangement joins TRBV7-9 to TRBJ1-2, with 8 positions matching TRBD1. CDR1 and CDR2 (germline): SEHNR, FQNEAQ (reference sequence). Trimming cost V 6 bases and J 4 bases; bases outside gene matches: 4. This CDR3 has 13 amino acids. The CDR3 protein is CASSRGQVYGYTF. CDR3 bases: TGTGCCAGCAGTAGGGGACAGGTCTATGGCTACACCTTC.

The CDR3 sequence is CSAYTSGGTQETQYF. In DNA, the CDR3 is TGCAGTGCCTACACTAGCGGGGGGACCCAAGAGACCCAGTACTTC. V is TRBV20-1 and J is TRBJ2-5; TRBD2 aligns across 12 bases. This CDR3 spans 15 amino acids. CDR1 is DFQATT, CDR2 SNEGSKA, per germline (reference sequence). Trimming removed 6 bases from V and 1 base from J; junction bases left unmatched: 6.

This rearrangement joins TRBV29-1 to TRBJ1-1; unclear D gene. V lost 4 bases, J lost 0 bases, and 21 bases lay in between. The CDR3 has 17 residues. Germline loops: CDR1 SQVTM, CDR2 ANQGSEA. This CDR3 is CSVGGLPDRPMNTEAFF. The CDR3 coding sequence is TGCAGCGTTGGCGGACTGCCGGACCGGCCAATGAACACTGAAGCTTTCTTT. Full variable domain (rest looked up from reference TRBV29-1 and TRBJ1-1): SAVISQKPSRDICQRGTSLTIQCQVDSQVTMMFWYRQQPGQSLTLIATANQGSEATYESGFVIDKFPISRPNLTFSTLTVSNMSPEDSSIYLCSVGGLPDRPMNTEAFFGQGTRLTVV.

This chain connects TRBV28 to TRBJ1-2; the D is unclear. CDR1 is MDHEN and CDR2 is SYDVKM in the germline V gene. This CDR3 region has 14 residues. V lost 5 bases and J lost 0, with 10 bases in between. The CDR3 protein is CASSIPSANYGYTF. CDR3 bases: TGTGCCAGCAGTATACCAAGTGCTAACTATGGCTACACCTTC.

The chain is built from TRBV6-1 and TRBJ1-5, with D tentatively TRBD1 (6 bases). This CDR3 spans 15 amino acids. Germline lookup yields CDR1 MNHNS and CDR2 SASEGT. Trimming took 1 base from V and 6 from J, leaving 13 bases between them. The CDR3 protein is CASSEDREGGQPQHF. The CDR3 nucleotides read TGTGCCAGCAGTGAAGACAGGGAGGGGGGTCAGCCCCAGCATTTT.